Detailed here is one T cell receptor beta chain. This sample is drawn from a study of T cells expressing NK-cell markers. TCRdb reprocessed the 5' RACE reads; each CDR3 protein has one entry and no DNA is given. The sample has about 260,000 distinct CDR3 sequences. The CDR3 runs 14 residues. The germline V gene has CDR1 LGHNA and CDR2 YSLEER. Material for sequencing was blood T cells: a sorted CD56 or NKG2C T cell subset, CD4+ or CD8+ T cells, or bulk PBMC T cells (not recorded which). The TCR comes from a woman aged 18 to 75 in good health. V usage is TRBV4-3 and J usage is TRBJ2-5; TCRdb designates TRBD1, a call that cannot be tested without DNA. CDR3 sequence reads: CASSQETALETQYF.